This T cell receptor (beta chain) stems from a study of spatial heterogeneity in lung cancer. Turning to the study itself: Counts of TCR transcripts in tumor regions correlated strongly with a T cell module score (derived from matched bulk RNA-seq).

Broader study findings: One measure, the expanded intratumoral alpha and beta TCR count, tracked tumor mutation counts.

Time point defined: sample taken at primary tumor resection. The CDR3 spans 15 residues. The germline CDR1 and CDR2 sequences are SGDLS and YYNGEE. The V gene end was trimmed by 0 bases and the J gene end by 2 bases; junction bases not matched to a gene: 3. Individually, TCR cDNA molecules were each labelled with a unique molecular identifier. TCRdb fed the 5' RACE reads into MiXCR, producing one record per CDR3 protein. This table holds more than 7,500 distinct CDR3 sequences, around 9.3% found once. This clonotype was observed many times. Its target is unknown. The chain links TRBV9 to TRBJ2-7; TRBD2 agrees at 9 bases. The clonotype comes from a female donor with early-stage non-small cell lung cancer. The specimen was lung tumor tissue, collected at surgery. CDR3 bases: TGTGCCAGCAGCGTAGGCGCGGGGGGGGCCTACGAGCAGTACTTC. It yields the protein CASSVGAGGAYEQYF.